This record concerns one T cell receptor beta chain sequence. Its specificity is unknown. Molecular barcoding with unique molecular identifiers was used for the TCRbeta library. TCRdb re-called the PCR reads through MiXCR, storing one row per CDR3 protein. The repertoire consists of about 980,000 distinct CDR3 sequences, with roughly 29% occurring once and the leading ten covering more than 25%. This entry comes from a study of T-cell reconstitution after alpha-beta-depleted transplantation in children. Findings and limits, study-wide: T-cell numbers and diversity one year post-transplant derived largely from freshly generated T cells. Two months or so post-transplant, alpha-beta T cells reportedly derived from several hundred expanded graft clones.

This clonotype was sampled from a boy less than two years old who had a stem cell transplant for SCID, so the T cells may come from the graft donor. The sequences come from PBMCs, mostly from graft donor cells, collected 360 days after TCRalphabeta/CD19-depleted stem cell transplant.

The CDR3 is CATSRGSWGTAGYEQYF. CDR3 in DNA: TGTGCCACCAGCAGAGGGTCTTGGGGGACCGCAGGCTACGAGCAGTACTTC. This chain uses TRBV15 with TRBJ2-7, with D perhaps TRBD1 or TRBD2 (5 bases each). CDR1 is LNHNV, CDR2 YYDKDF, per germline (reference sequence). The V gene lost 1 base and the J gene lost 3 bases, with 19 bases spanning the gap. CDR3 length: 17 residues.